A single sample is the source of the 14 T cell receptor beta chains below, sequenced in a study of cytomegalovirus exposure and HLA in healthy donors. Here immunoSEQ multiplex PCR was the method, and the copy in TCRdb shows in-frame clones only, minus some. The table lists roughly 50,000 clones, 90% to 95% of them singletons. The material sequenced was PBMCs. The receptors were sampled from a woman aged 18-29 years in good health and CMV-seropositive.

CDR3 protein: CASSFGQGFTGELFF. The DNA for the CDR3 is TGTGCCAGCAGCTTCGGACAGGGTTTCACCGGGGAGCTGTTTTTT. The V and J genes are TRBV5-4 and TRBJ2-2; TRBD1 aligns across 8 bases. V was clipped by 2 bases and J by 4 bases; unmatched bases: 4. CDR3 length: 15 residues. Per germline, CDR1 SGHNT and CDR2 YYREEE (reference sequence).

The CDR3 reads CASQAGGYGYTF. Written as DNA, the CDR3 is TGTGCCAGCCAGGCGGGCGGCTATGGCTACACCTTC. This chain uses TRBV6-1 with TRBJ1-2; D call uncertain. The V gene's germline CDR1 is MNHNS and CDR2 SASEGT. The length of the CDR3 is 12 residues. The germline V and J ends were trimmed by 8 bases and 4 bases, with 11 bases remaining between them.

This clone was counted a single time. The CDR3 DNA reads as TGTGCCAGCAGTCCGGACAGTTCACCCCTCCACTTT. Protein sequence: CASSPDSSPLHF. V gene TRBV28 combines with J gene TRBJ1-6; tentatively, D is TRBD1 (6 bases). There are 12 residues in the CDR3. Germline V gives CDR1 MDHEN, CDR2 SYDVKM. Trimming stripped 5 bases from V and 9 bases from J, with 8 bases between.

The chain recombines TRBV5-4 with TRBJ2-7, with D perhaps TRBD1 (6 bases). V was pared by 0 bases and J by 5 bases, with 12 bases between. The CDR3 totals 14 residues. Per the germline V gene, CDR1 is SGHNT and CDR2 is YYREEE (reference sequence). The CDR3 nucleotides are TGTGCCAGCAGCTTGGAGGACAGCCACCACGAGCAGTACTTC. Its protein product is CASSLEDSHHEQYF.

Note on this clone: Other DNA sequences of this sample code for an identical CDR3. The chain recombines TRBV9 with TRBJ2-1, with no clear D. The CDR3 is made up of 14 amino acids. Trimming removed 0 bases at V and 0 bases at J, with 4 bases between. Per the germline V gene, CDR1 is SGDLS and CDR2 is YYNGEE. The CDR3 sequence is CASSVDGSYNEQFF. The DNA of the CDR3 is TGTGCCAGCAGCGTAGACGGCTCCTACAATGAGCAGTTCTTC. Using reference TRBV9 and TRBJ2-1 for the parts outside the CDR3, the full variable domain is DSGVTQTPKHLITATGQRVTLRCSPRSGDLSVYWYQQSLDQGLQFLIQYYNGEERAKGNILERFSAQQFPDLHSELNLSSLELGDSALYFCASSVDGSYNEQFFGPGTRLTVL.

V and J are TRBV27 and TRBJ1-1; D may be TRBD1 (6 bases). V shed 2 bases and J shed 1 base, with 8 bases lying between them. The CDR3 runs to 14 residues. Germline V lookup: CDR1 MNHEY, CDR2 SMNVEV (reference sequence). CDR3 sequence (DNA): TGTGCCAGCAGTTTAATAGGGGGGAACACTGAAGCTTTCTTT. This codes for CASSLIGGNTEAFF.

This clone was observed once. V is TRBV30 and J is TRBJ1-2; D not certain. Trimming removed 3 bases at V and 3 bases at J, with 11 bases between. CDR3 size: 13 residues. Germline loops: CDR1 GTSNPN, CDR2 SVGIG (reference sequence). Here the CDR3 DNA reads TGTGCCTGGAGCCACAGTCTTGACTATGGCTACACCTTC. Protein sequence: CAWSHSLDYGYTF.

The V call is TRBV28, the J call TRBJ1-1; D gene unclear. The CDR3 covers 13 residues. With 7 bases removed from V and 7 bases from J, the gap between germline ends came to 16 bases. Germline CDR1 is MDHEN and CDR2 is SYDVKM. The chain's CDR3 is CASTMGPTSEAFF. The CDR3 coding sequence is TGTGCCAGCACCATGGGCCCTACGAGTGAAGCTTTCTTT.

V gene TRBV19 combines with J gene TRBJ2-2; perhaps TRBD2 as D (5 bases). The CDR3 is 15 amino acids. Germline V lookup: CDR1 LNHDA, CDR2 SQIVND (reference sequence). V lost 7 bases to trimming and J lost 3 bases, with 15 bases between them. The DNA for the CDR3 is TGTGCCAGTAAGAGGGAGACACCATACACCGGGGAGCTGTTTTTT. It translates to CASKRETPYTGELFF.

The chain joins TRBV7-3 to TRBJ2-7, with TRBD2 identical over 11 bases. The CDR3 consists of 17 residues. The V and J ends lost 3 bases and 2 bases, in that order; junction bases with no gene match: 9. CDR1 and CDR2 from the germline V gene are SGHTA and FQGTGA. The DNA of the CDR3 is TGTGCCAGCAGCTTTATTACTAGCGGGGGAGAAACCTACGAGCAGTACTTC. Translating gives CASSFITSGGETYEQYF.

J is TRBJ1-3 and V is TRBV6-6, with 7 bases matching TRBD1. The CDR3 has 16 amino acids. Trimming at V came to 6 bases and at J to 0 bases, leaving 8 bases not matched to a gene. Germline V gives CDR1 MNHNY, CDR2 SVGAGI (reference sequence). CDR3 in DNA: TGTGCCAGCAGAGCCACAGGGGCGAGCTCTGGAAACACCATATATTTT. Its translation: CASRATGASSGNTIYF.

The rearrangement joins TRBV6-1 to TRBJ2-7; D perhaps matches TRBD2 (6 bases). The CDR3 spans 15 residues. V was pared by 0 bases and J by 2 bases, with 11 bases between. Germline-derived CDR1 and CDR2 are MNHNS and SASEGT. CDR3 sequence reads: CASSEAGGWAYEQYF. For the CDR3, the DNA is TGTGCCAGCAGTGAAGCAGGAGGGTGGGCCTACGAGCAGTACTTC.

The rearrangement links TRBV5-5 to TRBJ2-1; maybe TRBD2 (5 bases). In germline, CDR1 is SGHKS, CDR2 YYEKEE (reference sequence). V lost 8 bases and J lost 4, with 19 bases in between. The CDR3 runs 15 residues. CDR3 protein: CASYLRGFEYNEQFF. The CDR3 region has the DNA TGTGCCAGTTATCTTCGGGGTTTTGAATACAATGAGCAGTTCTTC.

The V and J genes are TRBV5-1 and TRBJ2-3; TRBD1 matches 11 bases. V shed 4 bases, J shed 6 bases, and the junction held 4 bases outside the gene matches. Per the germline V gene, CDR1 is SGHRS and CDR2 is YFSETQ. This CDR3 is built from 14 residues. DNA of the CDR3: TGCGCCAGCAGCCGGGACAGGGGGAAGGATACGCAGTATTTT. Protein product: CASSRDRGKDTQYF.